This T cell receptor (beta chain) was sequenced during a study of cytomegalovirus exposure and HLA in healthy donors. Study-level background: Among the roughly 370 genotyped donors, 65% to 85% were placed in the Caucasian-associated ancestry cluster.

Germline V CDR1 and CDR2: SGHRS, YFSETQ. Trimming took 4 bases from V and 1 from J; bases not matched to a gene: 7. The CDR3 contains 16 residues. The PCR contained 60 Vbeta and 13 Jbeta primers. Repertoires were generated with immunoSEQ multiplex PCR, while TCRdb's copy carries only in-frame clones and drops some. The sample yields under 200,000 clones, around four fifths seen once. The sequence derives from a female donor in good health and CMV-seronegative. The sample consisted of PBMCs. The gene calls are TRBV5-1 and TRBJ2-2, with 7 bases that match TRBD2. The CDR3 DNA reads TGCGCCAGCAGCATGGGGGGGGTACGGAACACCGGGGAGCTGTTTTTT. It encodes CASSMGGVRNTGELFF.